This T cell receptor beta chain was retrieved from a study of read filtering for tumor transcriptome and immune sequencing. Study information: After DNase treatment, RNA was made into whole-transcriptome libraries. TCR-mapped reads were about 3.5 to 11 million with IR-seq versus roughly 75 to 1,400 with RNA-seq.

There are many counts of this clonotype. Its antigen is undetermined. The library was built from around 400 ng RNA with molecular barcoded adaptors for alpha/delta and beta/gamma chains. TCRdb fed the reads into MiXCR, producing one record per CDR3 protein. This table has about 40,000 distinct CDR3 sequences, 10% to 15% appearing once. Findings and limits, study-wide: Correlation between methods rose after single-read clonotypes were removed.

The germline gives CDR1 DFQATT, CDR2 SNEGSKA (reference sequence). V gave up 4 bases and J gave up 0 bases, with 15 bases separating them. This CDR3 spans 15 amino acids. The clonotype comes from a donor at least 40 years old with multiple myeloma. The chain couples TRBV20-1 to TRBJ1-1; D perhaps matches TRBD1 (6 bases). The sequenced sample was a population of CD138-negative cells sorted from bone marrow. The CDR3 here is CSATGGKGVNTEAFF. The CDR3 DNA reads as TGCAGTGCTACCGGGGGCAAGGGGGTGAACACTGAAGCTTTCTTT.